This T cell receptor beta chain was profiled in a study of blood T cell repertoires in COVID-19. On the study more broadly: Collection of acute and convalescent COVID-19 samples took place in the United States, Italy and Spain. T cells, B-cell-depleted T cells, or PBMCs provided the cDNA or gDNA that served as material.

Profiling relied on immunoSEQ multiplex PCR, and the TCRdb table lists in-frame clones only, not all of them. The sample lists under 300,000 clones, approximately 92% occurring once. Germline trimming cut 2 bases from V and 1 base from J; bases unmatched to any gene: 6. CDR3 length: 16 amino acids. CDR1 is KGHSH, CDR2 LQKENI, per germline. The sequence was obtained from a middle-aged woman who had recovered from COVID-19. The sequenced material came from peripheral blood. The chain carries TRBV18 and TRBJ2-7, with 9 positions matching TRBD2. This CDR3 reads CASSPFGGGESYEQYF. In nucleotides, the CDR3 is TGTGCCAGCTCACCATTCGGCGGGGGGGAATCCTACGAGCAGTACTTC.